The 30 T cell receptor beta chains below all came from one sample that was sequenced in a study of human T cells and chemical hapten exposure. Via MiXCR, TCRdb re-called the RACE reads, giving one row per CDR3 protein. The table lists a few hundred thousand distinct CDR3 sequences, approximately 7.5% of them singletons, with 1.2% in the top ten. Time point specified: pre-sensitization, week 0. Treatment in this sample: therapeutic diphenylcyclopropenone sensitization with weekly scalp DPC. The starting material was whole blood, obtained in connection with sensitization to the hapten diphenylcyclopropenone (DPC). The receptors come from a man aged 18-30 years with alopecia areata. Some clones in this sample may be carry-over from other donors' samples.

This clonotype was picked up a small number of times. The chain combines TRBV7-2 with TRBJ2-3, with D unclear. Trimming pared 1 base from V and 2 bases from J, leaving 7 bases between. Per the germline V gene, CDR1 is SGHTA and CDR2 is FQGNSA. The CDR3 is 14 residues long. The DNA of the CDR3 is TGTGCCAGCAGCTTAGGAGGCTACACAGATACGCAGTATTTT. Amino acids: CASSLGGYTDTQYF.

The V gene is TRBV9, the J gene TRBJ2-3; weak D call: TRBD2 (5 bases). V was cut by 0 bases and J by 9 bases, with 11 bases left in between. CDR1 SGDLS and CDR2 YYNGEE come from the germline V gene. The CDR3 covers 13 residues. The CDR3 bases are TGTGCCAGCAGCGTAGGGCTGTCGGGGACGCAGTATTTT. It translates to CASSVGLSGTQYF. Full variable domain (missing parts from reference TRBV9 and TRBJ2-3): DSGVTQTPKHLITATGQRVTLRCSPRSGDLSVYWYQQSLDQGLQFLIQYYNGEERAKGNILERFSAQQFPDLHSELNLSSLELGDSALYFCASSVGLSGTQYFGPGTRLTVL.

The chain is built from TRBV20-1 and TRBJ1-1; 7 nucleotides match TRBD1. From germline, CDR1 is DFQATT and CDR2 SNEGSKA (reference sequence). The CDR3 length is 18 residues. V was pared by 3 bases and J by 1 base, with 17 bases of the junction left unmatched. DNA of the CDR3: TGCAGTGCTAGGGGCGTTCTAGAGTTAGGGGGCCGGAACACTGAAGCTTTCTTT. Its protein product is CSARGVLELGGRNTEAFF.

This clonotype showed up just a few times. This sequence joins TRBV9 and TRBJ2-5; 11 bases align to TRBD2. This CDR3 is built from 16 residues. V lost 4 bases, J lost 0 bases, and 5 bases stayed unmatched. Germline V CDR1 and CDR2: SGDLS, YYNGEE. CDR3 protein: CASSLRTSGYQETQYF. The CDR3 coding sequence is TGTGCCAGCAGCCTAAGGACTAGCGGGTACCAAGAGACCCAGTACTTC.

The chain employs TRBV29-1 and TRBJ2-1, with 7 bases aligning to TRBD1. The J segment lost 2 bases and the V segment lost 3 bases, leaving 7 bases of the junction unmatched. The germline V gene encodes CDR1 SQVTM and CDR2 ANQGSEA. The CDR3 covers 15 residues. CDR3 residues: CSVELTGVTYNEQFF. In DNA, the CDR3 is TGCAGCGTTGAGCTTACAGGGGTCACCTACAATGAGCAGTTCTTC.

This clonotype showed up many times. The chain couples TRBV4-3 to TRBJ1-1; a possible D gene is TRBD1 (6 bases). The CDR3 has 15 amino acids. V was pared by 0 bases and J by 4 bases, with 12 bases between. The germline CDR1 and CDR2 sequences are LGHNA and YSLEER. CDR3 DNA: TGCGCCAGCAGCCAAGATCAAGGGGGGCGCACTGAAGCTTTCTTT. Amino acid sequence: CASSQDQGGRTEAFF.

The sample holds many counts of this clonotype. J is TRBJ1-2 and V is TRBV7-6, with D unclear. Per germline, CDR1 SGHVS and CDR2 FNYEAQ. The CDR3 contains 13 residues. V was shortened by 3 bases and J by 2 bases, with 7 bases between the two germline ends. The DNA of the CDR3 is TGTGCCAGCAGCTTTGCGGGGAACTATGGCTACACCTTC. This gives the protein CASSFAGNYGYTF.

In this sample, this clonotype turned up a few times. This chain links TRBV4-3 with TRBJ1-1; maybe TRBD1 (5 bases). In germline, CDR1 is LGHNA, CDR2 YSLEER. The CDR3 runs to 15 residues. Trimming stripped 4 bases from V and 4 bases from J, with 16 bases between. The CDR3 nucleotides read TGCGCCAGCAGCCCTTCGTGGGGCTCGGGCACTGAAGCTTTCTTT. It encodes CASSPSWGSGTEAFF.

With respect to this clonotype: This could be a read error, since a much larger clone is one nucleotide away. The chain couples TRBV7-9 to TRBJ1-5; 8 nucleotides match TRBD1. V gave up 5 bases and J gave up 6 bases; unmatched junction bases: 9. The CDR3 covers 15 residues. Germline CDR1 reads SEHNR; CDR2 reads FQNEAQ (reference sequence). In DNA form, the CDR3 reads TGTGCCAGCAGCGCATCAGGACAGGGAACTCAGCCCCAGCATTTT. Protein sequence: CASSASGQGTQPQHF.

This clonotype was detected many times. The rearrangement joins TRBV4-3 to TRBJ1-6; D is possibly TRBD1 (6 bases). V was shortened by 0 bases and J by 10 bases, with 13 bases between the two germline ends. This CDR3 has 15 residues. Germline V gene lookup returns CDR1 LGHNA and CDR2 YSLEER. CDR3 in amino acids: CASSQEGAGGSPLHF. CDR3 coding DNA: TGCGCCAGCAGCCAAGAAGGCGCCGGGGGCTCACCCCTCCACTTT.

This clonotype was seen more than once but under ten times. The V gene is TRBV6-1, the J gene TRBJ2-1, with TRBD1 matching over 7 bases. The J segment lost 5 bases and the V segment lost 5 bases, leaving 12 bases of the junction unmatched. This CDR3 has 16 residues. The germline CDR1 and CDR2 sequences are MNHNS and SASEGT. The CDR3 loop is CASSKVDRAVDNEQFF. CDR3 sequence (DNA): TGTGCCAGCAGTAAAGTCGACAGGGCCGTGGACAATGAGCAGTTCTTC.

This chain links TRBV4-3 with TRBJ2-3; possibly TRBD1 or TRBD2 for D (5 bases each). The CDR3 spans 17 residues. Per germline, CDR1 LGHNA and CDR2 YSLEER. Trimming removed 0 bases from V and 3 bases from J, with 16 bases in between. CDR3 in DNA: TGCGCCAGCAGCCAAGACAGGGCTGTAGCGTGGACAGATACGCAGTATTTT. Protein: CASSQDRAVAWTDTQYF.

This clonotype was recorded at least ten times. The rearrangement uses TRBV20-1 and TRBJ1-2; no clear D. There are 16 residues in the CDR3. Germline V gene data show CDR1 as DFQATT and CDR2 as SNEGSKA (reference sequence). Trimming took off 5 bases at V and 6 bases at J, with 25 bases between the two ends. The CDR3 spells CSARGYAADKRDGYTF. CDR3 DNA sequence: TGCAGTGCTCGAGGGTACGCGGCCGATAAGAGGGATGGCTACACCTTC.

The gene calls are TRBV12-3 or TRBV12-4 and TRBJ2-7, with no clear D. The length of the CDR3 is 12 residues. V lost 6 bases and J 2 bases, leaving 8 bases between the germline ends. CDR3: CASRMGTYEQYF. In nucleotides, the CDR3 is TGTGCCAGCAGGATGGGGACCTACGAGCAGTACTTC.

This clonotype showed up just a few times. This chain links TRBV5-1 with TRBJ2-7; D perhaps matches TRBD2 (6 bases). The CDR3 sequence is 14 residues long. Trimming stripped 0 bases from V and 5 bases from J, with 12 bases between. The germline V gene encodes CDR1 SGHRS and CDR2 YFSETQ. DNA for the CDR3: TGCGCCAGCAGCTTGGAAGGAGGGAACGACGAGCAGTACGTC. Its protein is CASSLEGGNDEQYV.

This clonotype was seen only a few times. The V and J genes are TRBV27 and TRBJ2-1, with D possibly being TRBD1 or TRBD2 (5 bases each). The V end was cut by 3 bases, the J end by 4 bases, with 19 bases between. Germline V gives CDR1 MNHEY, CDR2 SMNVEV (reference sequence). This CDR3 spans 17 amino acids. CDR3 region: CASSFPPGDGQYNEQFF. The DNA of the CDR3 is TGTGCCAGCAGTTTCCCTCCCGGGGACGGACAATACAATGAGCAGTTCTTC.

The chain links TRBV29-1 to TRBJ1-2, with D possibly matching TRBD1 (5 bases). This CDR3 is built from 14 residues. In germline, CDR1 is SQVTM, CDR2 ANQGSEA. Trimming pared 1 base from V and 3 bases from J, leaving 12 bases between. DNA for the CDR3: TGCAGCGTTGAAGGATTCGGCAGGGACTATGGCTACACCTTC. Residues: CSVEGFGRDYGYTF.

This clonotype has more than one count but fewer than ten. The chain uses TRBV6-2 or TRBV6-3 and TRBJ2-2; TRBD2 might be the D (5 bases). Germline V CDR1 and CDR2: MNHEY, SVGEGT. Trimming stripped 0 bases from V and 0 bases from J, with 23 bases between. This CDR3 is 21 amino acids long. DNA for the CDR3: TGTGCCAGCAGTTACTCCCTTCGAAGGCAAGAAGGAGGAGCGAACACCGGGGAGCTGTTTTTT. Its protein product is CASSYSLRRQEGGANTGELFF.

This sequence joins TRBV9 and TRBJ2-7; no firm D call. V was cut by 2 bases and J by 3 bases, with 12 bases left in between. CDR1 and CDR2 (germline): SGDLS, YYNGEE. The length of the CDR3 is 14 residues. This CDR3 is CASSVSAEYYEQYF. The CDR3 bases are TGTGCCAGCAGCGTTTCGGCGGAATACTACGAGCAGTACTTC. Using reference TRBV9 and TRBJ2-7 for the parts outside the CDR3, the full variable domain is DSGVTQTPKHLITATGQRVTLRCSPRSGDLSVYWYQQSLDQGLQFLIQYYNGEERAKGNILERFSAQQFPDLHSELNLSSLELGDSALYFCASSVSAEYYEQYFGPGTRLTVT.

The chain carries TRBV6-5 and TRBJ1-6; weak D call: TRBD1 (6 bases). Germline V gene sequence: CDR1 MNHEY, CDR2 SVGAGI. The CDR3 extends over 16 amino acids. The V gene lost 3 bases and the J gene lost 7 bases, with 16 bases spanning the gap. The CDR3 DNA sequence: TGTGCCAGCAGTTATAGCCCCTCGCAGGGGAATTCACCCCTCCACTTT. Protein sequence: CASSYSPSQGNSPLHF.

This clonotype has just a few counts. V gene TRBV21-1 combines with J gene TRBJ1-4; the table's D call, TRBD1, has no DNA check behind it. TRBV21-1 is a known pseudogene. The CDR3 is 15 residues long. CDR3 amino acids: CASSKEGTANEKLFF. DNA for the CDR3: TGTGCCAGCAGCAAAGAGGGGACGGCTAATGAAAAACTGTTTTTT.

The chain links TRBV9 to TRBJ1-1; 8 bases fit TRBD1. The ends lost 3 bases at V and 1 base at J; junction bases unmatched: 2. CDR1 SGDLS and CDR2 YYNGEE come from the germline V gene. The CDR3 loop spans 14 amino acids. CDR3 DNA sequence: TGTGCCAGCAGCGGACAGGGGTCGAACACTGAAGCTTTCTTT. Protein product: CASSGQGSNTEAFF. Using reference TRBV9 and TRBJ1-1 for the parts outside the CDR3, the full variable domain is DSGVTQTPKHLITATGQRVTLRCSPRSGDLSVYWYQQSLDQGLQFLIQYYNGEERAKGNILERFSAQQFPDLHSELNLSSLELGDSALYFCASSGQGSNTEAFFGQGTRLTVV.

In its sample, this clonotype was seen many times. This chain joins TRBV7-9 and TRBJ2-7; 8 nucleotides match TRBD1. V dropped 5 bases and J dropped 2; count of bases not matched to a gene: 5. Germline CDR1 and CDR2: SEHNR and FQNEAQ (reference sequence). The CDR3 totals 14 residues. CDR3 amino acids: CASSGGTGPYEQYV. CDR3 sequence (DNA): TGTGCCAGCAGCGGGGGGACAGGCCCCTACGAGCAGTACGTC.

This clonotype was observed a few times. J is TRBJ2-4 and V is TRBV4-3, with D maybe TRBD2 (5 bases). The CDR3 extends over 16 amino acids. The V gene's germline CDR1 is LGHNA and CDR2 YSLEER. Trimming cost V 1 base and J 3 bases, with 13 bases left between them. The CDR3 loop is CASSQVSVSGKNIQYF. Written as DNA, the CDR3 is TGCGCCAGCAGCCAAGTTAGCGTGTCCGGCAAAAACATTCAGTACTTC.

In DNA, the CDR3 is TGTGCTAGTGGTTCCGGGACAGGGGGCTACGAGCAGTACGTC. It specifies CASGSGTGGYEQYV. The V and J genes are TRBV12-5 and TRBJ2-7; 11 bases fit TRBD1. The CDR3 totals 14 residues. Germline lookup yields CDR1 LGHNT and CDR2 FRNRAP. Trimming at V came to 4 bases and at J to 3 bases, leaving 2 bases not matched to a gene.

This clonotype has at least ten counts. The chain is built from TRBV27 and TRBJ2-7, with D hard to call. There are 14 residues in the CDR3. V dropped 2 bases and J dropped 3 bases, with 11 bases sitting between them. From germline, CDR1 is MNHEY and CDR2 SMNVEV (reference sequence). The chain's CDR3 is CASSLPGPGYEQYF. Written as DNA, the CDR3 is TGTGCCAGCAGTTTACCTGGACCCGGCTACGAGCAGTACTTC.

This clonotype was seen a handful of times. The genes are TRBV2 and TRBJ1-1; no clear D. This CDR3 has 13 residues. The germline CDR1 and CDR2 sequences are SNHLY and FYNNEI. Trimming shortened V by 8 bases and J by 2 bases, and 12 bases separated the two germline ends. The CDR3 protein is CASPLAGNTEAFF. In DNA form, the CDR3 reads TGTGCCAGCCCCCTTGCGGGAAACACTGAAGCTTTCTTT.

A few counts support this clonotype. This sequence joins TRBV20-1 and TRBJ1-2; tentative D call: TRBD1 (6 bases). This CDR3 contains 13 residues. Germline lookup yields CDR1 DFQATT and CDR2 SNEGSKA (reference sequence). CDR3 region: CSYRQDKDYGYTF. The CDR3 DNA reads as TGCAGCTATCGACAGGACAAAGACTATGGCTACACCTTC.

The chain links TRBV6-1 to TRBJ1-4; D is ambiguous. Germline-derived CDR1 and CDR2 are MNHNS and SASEGT. Between the trimmed V and J ends, which lost 4 bases and 3 bases, there was a span of 15 bases. CDR3 size: 16 residues. The CDR3 loop reads CASSALSTEANEKLFF. CDR3 bases: TGTGCCAGCAGTGCTCTGAGTACAGAGGCTAATGAAAAACTGTTTTTT.

J is TRBJ2-1 and V is TRBV7-8, with TRBD2 matching 7 bases. The germline V gene has CDR1 SGHVS and CDR2 FQNEAQ. The CDR3 spans 17 residues. Trimming at V came to 1 base and at J to 5 bases, leaving 11 bases not matched to a gene. CDR3 in DNA: TGTGCCAGCAGCTTAGAGGCGCGGGGGATACTTAACAATGAGCAGTTCTTC. Its protein is CASSLEARGILNNEQFF.